This record covers a single T cell receptor beta chain. There are a few counts of this clonotype. The antigen it recognizes is unknown. The input lacks base qualities; no much larger clone sits a single base away. These data are taken from a study of esophageal squamous cell carcinoma tumors (dated by TCRdb to the early 2020s). Some background on the complete study: Immuno relation high and low groups were defined by principal component analysis with K-means clustering applied to immunohistochemical T-cell and checkpoint marker values. Across the approximately 10 cases, about 1.5 million TCRalpha and some 1.2 million TCRbeta total reads were obtained, of which approximately 31,000 and 34,000 were unique. The study aimed to assess TCR repertoire diversity and shared TCR repertoires of T cells within the tumor environment of esophageal squamous cell carcinoma. The wider cohort comprised some 53 surgically treated esophageal squamous cell carcinoma patients in Japan, with approximately 21 high and approximately 32 low immuno relation cases. TCR sequencing covered approximately 10 patients: five randomly selected high immuno relation cases and five background-matched low immuno relation cases. Study-wide findings and limitations: Since the TCRalpha and TCRbeta chains were sequenced separately, neither the chain pairing nor the recognized antigens could be determined. No difference in total TCR repertoire counts was observed between groups, whereas significant repertoire counts were found to be higher in the high immuno relation group. Around 30 TRAV|TRAJ and fewer than 25 TRBV|TRBJ combinations appeared shared among high immuno relation cases, including TRAV13-1|TRAJ22 and TRBV7-9|TRBJ2-7. Given the large variation in the TCRalphabeta repertoire, shared V|J recombination candidates may have been selected by chance. A single dominant TCRalpha VJ recombination with apparently reduced TCRalpha diversity was observed in three of the 10 cases. Only a few cases were included in the TCR repertoire analysis, and no investigation at the CDR3 clonotype level was carried out.

Library prep was done by 5' RACE. A PCR using KAPA HiFi with TCRalpha or TCRbeta constant-region primers and a P20EA primer was followed by a nested second PCR with CA2 or CB2. Amplification of TCR genes was performed by unbiased adaptor ligation RT-PCR, in which reverse transcription was carried out with Superscript III and a polyT18-containing BSL-18E primer. Following second-strand synthesis and blunting, the P10EA/P20EA adaptor was ligated to the 5' end of the cDNA, and NotI digestion was then performed. Both the first and second PCRs consisted of 20 cycles of 98 degrees C for 20 s, 65 degrees C for 30 s and 72 degrees C for 1 min. Amplicons were indexed with the Nextera XT Index kit v2 Set A, pooled in equimolar amounts and quantified on a Qubit 2.0 Fluorometer. For sequencing, the Illumina MiSeq platform generated 2x300 bp paired-end reads. The paper's processing steps were these. Repertoire Genesis software ver.1.0 assigned each read to V and J genes according to the highest identity with IMGT reference sequences. CDR3 was defined as the region from Cys104 to Phe118 plus Gly119 and was translated, and unique sequence reads were defined by distinct V, J and CDR3 amino acids. Shared V|J combinations were selected when significance was reached in both a Fisher's exact test in edgeR and a Mann Whitney U test. After singletons were removed and 500 repertoire combinations were bootstrapped, the repertoire dissimilarity index was calculated with the R rdi package. TCRdb redid the processing of the public reads, applying fastp at Q25 and MiXCR, and retained in-frame beta chains. CDR3 protein duplicates are merged, each entry listing the most common genes and DNA. TCRdb's processing, not the authors', yielded these V and J calls. In this sample the table shows around 5,900 distinct CDR3 sequences, around a fifth of which occur a single time. The ten largest clonotypes hold around a third of the sample.

CDR1 and CDR2, looked up from the germline V gene (reference sequence), are SGHNT and YYREEE. Unmatched junction bases come to 2, with V trimmed by 3 bases and J by 5 bases. The cysteine opens and the phenylalanine closes a CDR3 of 15 amino acids. Solely the CDR3 DNA is kept, with 45 bases framed from the first base. Anyone who had received neoadjuvant chemotherapy or who was missing clinical information was not enrolled. The TCR-sequenced cases shown were male and had subtotal esophagectomy with 2- or 3-field lymphadenectomy. RNA was isolated from bulk tumor tissue sections using a Qiagen AllPrep kit, and no T-cell sorting was performed. Small sections of surgically resected tumor tissue were stored in RNAlater reagent at -80°C until RNA extraction.

The chain is made from TRBV5-4 and TRBJ2-1, and 13 junction bases match TRBD2. The TCR comes from a man between 45 and 79 years old with esophageal squamous cell carcinoma. Sequencing used tumor tissue. The nucleotides read TGTGCCAGCAGCTCGGGACTAGCGGGGAACAATGAGCAGTTCTTC. It translates to CASSSGLAGNNEQFF. This CDR3, with the reference TRBV5-4 and TRBJ2-1 proteins standing in past its ends, gives the full variable domain ETGVTQSPTHLIKTRGQQVTLRCSSQSGHNTVSWYQQALGQGPQFIFQYYREEENGRGNFPPRFSGLQFPNYSSELNVNALELDDSALYLCASSSGLAGNNEQFFGPGTRLTVL.